This TCR beta chain was recorded in a study of response to subunit inactivated influenza vaccine. The study, taken as a whole, reports: The study's authors posited that every seasonal influenza vaccination enlists few new T cells.

J lost 13 bases, V lost 5 bases, and 8 bases had no gene match. This CDR3 spans 12 amino acids. Looked up from germline, CDR1 is SGHVS and CDR2 is FNYEAQ. This clonotype was observed a few times. As yet, its antigen is unknown. TCRdb re-called the RT-PCR reads with MiXCR, one entry per CDR3 protein. The sample holds approximately 730,000 distinct CDR3 sequences, about 14% seen once. The V and J genes are TRBV7-6 and TRBJ2-1; 7 bases map to TRBD2. The TCR was taken from a man aged 50 to 59 who received an inactivated influenza vaccine. Sequenced material: PBMCs from blood, taken 14 to 15 days before vaccination. CDR3 sequence: CASSLSRDYQFF. The CDR3 coding sequence is TGTGCCAGCAGCCTTAGCCGGGACTACCAGTTCTTC.